The rows below give T cell receptor beta chains drawn from one sample of a study of blood T cell repertoires in COVID-19. Assay: immunoSEQ multiplex PCR; the TCRdb copy retains only in-frame clones and omits some. The sample comprises 250,000 to 350,000 clones, 80% to 95% of which are singletons, and approximately 7.5% rests with the top ten. Sequencing used peripheral blood. All receptors come from a woman aged 25 to 39 with COVID-19, enrolled during active disease. CDR3s include the opening cysteine and the closing phenylalanine or tryptophan. D genes are given only for firm matches. Size is stated for part of the rows, as once, few or many counts, or as a class when the clone is expanded.

CDR3aa	CDR3nt	d_gene	abundance	v_gene	j_gene
CASSIVRGRGTDTQYF	TGTGCCAGTAGTATCGTAAGGGGGCGAGGCACAGATACGCAGTATTTT	TRBD1	.	TRBV19	TRBJ2-3
CASSKTLTGAGANVLTF	TGTGCCAGCAGCAAGACCCTTACAGGGGCTGGGGCCAACGTCCTGACTTTC	TRBD1	.	TRBV7-2	TRBJ2-6
CSVQDFNQPQHF	TGCAGCGTTCAGGATTTCAATCAGCCCCAGCATTTT	.	.	TRBV29-1	TRBJ1-5
CASTFGPTVGSPLHF	TGCGCCAGCACCTTTGGTCCAACAGTTGGTTCACCCCTCCACTTT	.	.	TRBV5-1	TRBJ1-6
CASSLRGHDYGYTF	TGTGCCAGCAGCTTAAGGGGGCATGACTATGGCTACACCTTC	TRBD1	.	TRBV5-6	TRBJ1-2
CASSESAGAGETQYF	TGTGCCAGCAGTGAGTCAGCGGGAGCGGGAGAGACCCAGTACTTC	TRBD2	once	TRBV6-4	TRBJ2-5
CASNGSGGDPYEQYF	TGTGCCAGCAATGGAAGCGGGGGGGACCCCTACGAGCAGTACTTC	TRBD2	.	TRBV28	TRBJ2-7
CASRTTPGQVSEQFF	TGTGCCAGCAGGACTACGCCGGGACAGGTCTCCGAGCAGTTCTTC	TRBD1	.	TRBV7-2	TRBJ2-1
CASSLEAGAHTGELFF	TGCGCCAGCAGCTTGGAGGCGGGAGCTCACACCGGGGAGCTGTTTTTT	TRBD2	.	TRBV5-1	TRBJ2-2
CAWRRSSYNSPLHF	TGTGCCTGGAGGAGGAGCTCCTATAATTCACCCCTCCACTTT	.	.	TRBV30	TRBJ1-6
CASSPQGSKNIQYF	TGCGCCAGCAGTCCCCAGGGGTCCAAAAACATTCAGTACTTC	.	.	TRBV10-2	TRBJ2-4
CASSRGGRSNYGYTF	TGTGCCAGCAGCCGCGGGGGGCGATCCAACTATGGCTACACCTTC	.	.	TRBV6-5	TRBJ1-2
CASSLTDSEQFF	TGTGCCAGCAGCTTGACGGACAGCGAGCAGTTCTTC	.	few	TRBV7-9	TRBJ2-1
CASSVAGRASGEQFF	TGTGCCAGCAGCGTAGCCGGGAGGGCCTCGGGTGAGCAGTTCTTC	TRBD2	.	TRBV9	TRBJ2-1
CASGATSYNSPLHF	TGTGCCAGTGGGGCGACATCCTATAATTCACCCCTCCACTTT	.	.	TRBV19	TRBJ1-6
CTSSQDLKSSGRDVGETQYF	TGCACCAGCAGCCAAGATCTAAAGTCTAGCGGGAGGGATGTGGGCGAGACCCAGTACTTC	.	few	TRBV1	TRBJ2-5
CASSFETGGINEQFF	TGTGCCAGCAGCTTCGAGACAGGGGGCATCAATGAGCAGTTCTTC	TRBD1	.	TRBV7-9	TRBJ2-1
CASSLAPLGGWETQYF	TGTGCCAGCAGCTTAGCCCCCCTAGGGGGCTGGGAGACCCAGTACTTC	TRBD1	once	TRBV7-9	TRBJ2-5
CASSYLGQGAGETQYF	TGTGCCAGCAGTTACCTGGGACAGGGGGCGGGAGAGACCCAGTACTTC	TRBD1	.	TRBV6-5	TRBJ2-5
CASSSDTSGLYNEQFF	TGTGCCAGCAGTTCGGATACTAGCGGACTTTACAATGAGCAGTTCTTC	TRBD2	.	TRBV27	TRBJ2-1
CASSQDNPPRDRNTDTQYF	TGTGCCAGCAGCCAAGATAACCCCCCGCGGGACAGGAACACAGATACGCAGTATTTT	TRBD1	once	TRBV14	TRBJ2-3
CASSVEVARDTGELFF	TGTGCCAGCAGCGTAGAAGTAGCGAGGGACACCGGGGAGCTGTTTTTT	.	once	TRBV9	TRBJ2-2
CASSVTPDREWNGYTF	TGTGCCAGCAGCGTTACCCCTGACAGGGAGTGGAATGGCTACACCTTC	TRBD1	.	TRBV5-4	TRBJ1-2
CASSHPGTSGPTDTQYF	TGTGCCAGCAGCCATCCCGGGACTAGCGGACCCACAGATACGCAGTATTTT	TRBD2	once	TRBV3-1/TRBV3-2	TRBJ2-3
CASSQGRREKQFF	TGTGCCAGCAGCCAAGGGCGGCGCGAAAAGCAGTTCTTC	.	.	TRBV3-1/TRBV3-2	TRBJ2-1
CATSDLGQIPSGNTIYF	TGTGCCACCAGTGATTTGGGACAGATCCCCTCTGGAAACACCATATATTTT	.	.	TRBV24-1	TRBJ1-3
CASSGGSGAGNTIYF	TGTGCCAGCAGCGGGGGCTCGGGGGCTGGAAACACCATATATTTT	.	.	TRBV9	TRBJ1-3
CASSQGQGFYNEQFF	TGCGCCAGCAGCCAAGGTCAGGGGTTCTACAATGAGCAGTTCTTC	.	.	TRBV4-1	TRBJ2-1
CASSYTLVMTYNEQFF	TGTGCCAGCAGCTACACCCTAGTTATGACCTACAATGAGCAGTTCTTC	.	.	TRBV5-8	TRBJ2-1
CASRNGGVGNTIYF	TGTGCCAGCAGGAATGGGGGGGTTGGAAACACCATATATTTT	.	once	TRBV6-1	TRBJ1-3
CASSRGAGELFF	TGTGCCAGCTCTCGGGGTGCTGGGGAGCTGTTTTTT	.	once	TRBV27	TRBJ2-2
CATSRDPSRNEKLFF	TGTGCCACCAGCAGAGATCCTAGCCGAAATGAAAAACTGTTTTTT	.	.	TRBV15	TRBJ1-4
CASSIVPELNSPLHF	TGTGCCAGTAGTATAGTACCGGAGCTGAATTCACCCCTCCACTTT	.	.	TRBV19	TRBJ1-6
CASRSAEAFF	TGTGCCAGCAGGTCGGCTGAAGCTTTCTTT	.	.	TRBV2	TRBJ1-1
CATSEGRGYTF	TGTGCCACCAGTGAGGGGAGAGGCTACACCTTC	.	.	TRBV24-1	TRBJ1-2
CASSLSLAGVPSYNEQFF	TGTGCCAGCAGCTTATCCCTAGCGGGAGTTCCCTCCTACAATGAGCAGTTCTTC	TRBD2	.	TRBV7-9	TRBJ2-1
CASRRQGAMETQYF	TGCGCCAGCAGGCGTCAGGGGGCGATGGAGACCCAGTACTTC	TRBD1	.	TRBV5-1	TRBJ2-5
CASSFGSGLNTGELFF	TGTGCCAGCAGCTTTGGGTCAGGGCTGAACACCGGGGAGCTGTTTTTT	.	.	TRBV5-6	TRBJ2-2
CASSFGGAGEKLFF	TGTGCCAGCAGTTTCGGGGGGGCGGGTGAAAAACTGTTTTTT	.	few	TRBV28	TRBJ1-4